This T cell receptor beta chain is drawn from a study of cytomegalovirus exposure and HLA in healthy donors. About the study: Clustering assigned approximately 79% of the roughly 380 genotyped donors to the Caucasian-associated ancestry cluster. Study-level findings and limits: Among TCR sequences, most were rare, though some public TCRs appeared in many donors. About 87% or about 30% of the time was how often most TCR beta V segments were productive, according to an earlier analysis.

About this clone itself: Its antigen is unidentified.

All donors participated as healthy donors of bone marrow. PCR was performed using 60 Vbeta and 13 Jbeta primers. Clones were sequenced by immunoSEQ multiplex PCR, and TCRdb holds only the in-frame ones, with some missing. The sample includes around 200,000 clones. The sample comprised PBMCs. This TCR derives from a woman aged 18-29 years in good health and CMV-seropositive.

CDR3 sequence: CASSYSVGAGDEQFF. CDR3 DNA: TGTGCCAGCAGTTACTCGGTCGGGGCGGGGGATGAGCAGTTCTTC. The J gene is TRBJ2-1, the V gene TRBV6-6; 7 positions agree with TRBD2. Losses at the gene ends were 0 bases for V and 8 bases for J; bases not matched to a gene: 7. The CDR3 runs to 15 residues. Germline V CDR1 and CDR2: MNHNY, SVGAGI (reference sequence).